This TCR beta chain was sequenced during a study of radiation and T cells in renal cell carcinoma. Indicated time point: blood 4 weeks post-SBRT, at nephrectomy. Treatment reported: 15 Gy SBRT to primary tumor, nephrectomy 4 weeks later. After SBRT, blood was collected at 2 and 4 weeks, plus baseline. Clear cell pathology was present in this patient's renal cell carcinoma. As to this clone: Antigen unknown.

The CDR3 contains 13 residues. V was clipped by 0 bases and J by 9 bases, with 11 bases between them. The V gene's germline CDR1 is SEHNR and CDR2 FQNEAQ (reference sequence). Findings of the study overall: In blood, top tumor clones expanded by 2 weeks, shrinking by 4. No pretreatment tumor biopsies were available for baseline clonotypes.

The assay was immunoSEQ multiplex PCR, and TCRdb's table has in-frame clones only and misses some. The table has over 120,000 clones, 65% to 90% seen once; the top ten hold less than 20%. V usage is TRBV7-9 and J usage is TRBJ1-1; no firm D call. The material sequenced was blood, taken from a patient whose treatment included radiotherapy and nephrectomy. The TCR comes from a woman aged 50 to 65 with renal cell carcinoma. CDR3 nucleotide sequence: TGTGCCAGCAGCTTAGCGGGATCCGGAAAAGCTTTCTTT. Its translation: CASSLAGSGKAFF.